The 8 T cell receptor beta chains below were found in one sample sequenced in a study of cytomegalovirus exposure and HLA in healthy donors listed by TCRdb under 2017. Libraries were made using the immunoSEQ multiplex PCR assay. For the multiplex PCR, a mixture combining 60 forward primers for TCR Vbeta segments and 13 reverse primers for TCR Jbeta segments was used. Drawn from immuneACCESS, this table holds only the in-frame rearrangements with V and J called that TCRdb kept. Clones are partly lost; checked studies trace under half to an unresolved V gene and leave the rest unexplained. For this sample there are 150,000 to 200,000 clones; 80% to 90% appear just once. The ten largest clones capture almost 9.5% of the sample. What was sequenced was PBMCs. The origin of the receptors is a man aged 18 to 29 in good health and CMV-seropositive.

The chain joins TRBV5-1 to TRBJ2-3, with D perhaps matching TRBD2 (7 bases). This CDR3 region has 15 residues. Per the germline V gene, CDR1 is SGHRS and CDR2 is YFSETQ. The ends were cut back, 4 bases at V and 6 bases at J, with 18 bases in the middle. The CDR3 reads CASSGRGAPGDTQYF. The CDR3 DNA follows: TGCGCCAGCAGCGGACGGGGGGCCCCCGGGGATACGCAGTATTTT.

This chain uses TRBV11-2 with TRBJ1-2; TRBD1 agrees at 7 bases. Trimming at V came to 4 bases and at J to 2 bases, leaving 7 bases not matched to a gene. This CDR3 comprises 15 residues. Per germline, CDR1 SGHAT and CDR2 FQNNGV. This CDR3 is CASSSNRGLNYGYTF. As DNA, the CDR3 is TGTGCCAGCAGCTCAAACAGGGGATTGAACTATGGCTACACCTTC. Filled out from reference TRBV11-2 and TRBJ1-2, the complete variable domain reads EAGVAQSPRYKIIEKRQSVAFWCNPISGHATLYWYQQILGQGPKLLIQFQNNGVVDDSQLPKDRFSAERLKGVDSTLKIQPAKLEDSAVYLCASSSNRGLNYGYTFGSGTRLTVV.

This CDR3 reads CASRDSVNTEAFF. Here the CDR3 DNA reads TGTGCCAGCAGGGACAGTGTGAACACTGAAGCTTTCTTT. J is TRBJ1-1 and V is TRBV27; weak D call: TRBD1 (6 bases). This CDR3 is 13 amino acids long. V was cut by 6 bases and J by 0 bases, with 8 bases left in between. Germline V gives CDR1 MNHEY, CDR2 SMNVEV (reference sequence).

The chain's CDR3 is CASSDRDTSTDTQYF. The CDR3 coding sequence is TGTGCCAGCAGCGACAGGGATACTAGCACAGATACGCAGTATTTT. The chain has TRBV7-8 and TRBJ2-3, with 7 nucleotides matching TRBD1. The CDR3 is made up of 15 amino acids. The ends lost 5 bases at V and 0 bases at J; junction bases unmatched: 5. Germline CDR1 reads SGHVS; CDR2 reads FQNEAQ.

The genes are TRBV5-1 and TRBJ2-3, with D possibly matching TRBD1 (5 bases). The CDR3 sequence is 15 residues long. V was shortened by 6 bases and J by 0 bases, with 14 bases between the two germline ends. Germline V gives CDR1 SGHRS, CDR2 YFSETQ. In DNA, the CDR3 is TGCGCCAGCAAAGACAGACCATATAGCACAGATACGCAGTATTTT. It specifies CASKDRPYSTDTQYF.

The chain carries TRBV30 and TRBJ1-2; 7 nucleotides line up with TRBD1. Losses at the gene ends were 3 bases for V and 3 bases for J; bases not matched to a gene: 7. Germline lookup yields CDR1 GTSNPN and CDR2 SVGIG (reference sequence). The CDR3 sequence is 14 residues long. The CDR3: CAWRGKGQYYGYTF. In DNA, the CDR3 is TGTGCCTGGAGGGGTAAGGGACAGTACTATGGCTACACCTTC.

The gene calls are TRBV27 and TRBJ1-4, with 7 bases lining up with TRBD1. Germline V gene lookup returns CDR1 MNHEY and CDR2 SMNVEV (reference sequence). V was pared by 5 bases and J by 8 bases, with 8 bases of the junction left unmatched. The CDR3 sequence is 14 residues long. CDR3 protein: CASSPGTVGEKLFF. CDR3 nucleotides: TGTGCCAGCAGTCCCGGGACAGTTGGGGAAAAACTGTTTTTT.

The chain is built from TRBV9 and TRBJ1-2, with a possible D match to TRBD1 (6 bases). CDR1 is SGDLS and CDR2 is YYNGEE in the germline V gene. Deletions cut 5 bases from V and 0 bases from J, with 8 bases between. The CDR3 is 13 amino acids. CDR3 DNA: TGTGCCAGCAGTGGACAGTCTAACTATGGCTACACCTTC. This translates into CASSGQSNYGYTF.